The table lists the clone carrying this T cell receptor (beta chain) with a count of one. Methods used by the authors: Estimates of nucleated cell counts were drawn from the amplification of reference gene primers. Profiled with immunoSEQ multiplex PCR; TCRdb holds only in-frame clones, not every one. V and J calls and clone size are as listed in that table; D and trimming were resolved from the DNA. Of a few hundred thousand clones listed, 89% were seen once; the top ten hold roughly 6.7%. The data derive from a study of blood T cell repertoires in COVID-19. The wider study: The analysed material was cDNA or gDNA that came from T cells, B-cell-depleted T cells, or PBMCs.

The germline gives CDR1 LGHNA, CDR2 YSLEER. The CDR3 runs 15 residues. J gave up 9 bases and V 3 bases, and 6 bases lay outside the gene matches. The sequencing sample was made of peripheral blood. The chain couples TRBV4-3 to TRBJ1-6; 9 nucleotides match TRBD1. The sequence derives from a young man who had recovered from COVID-19. The CDR3 region is CASSHLDRGISPLHF. DNA of the CDR3: TGCGCCAGCAGCCACCTGGACAGGGGAATTTCACCCCTCCACTTT.